Listed here are 15 T cell receptor beta chains from one sample, sequenced in a study of cytomegalovirus exposure and HLA in healthy donors. PCR used 60 Vbeta primers and 13 Jbeta primers. Clones were sequenced by immunoSEQ multiplex PCR, and TCRdb holds only the in-frame ones, with some missing. The sample gives approximately 91,000 clones, roughly 77% of which show up once; 9% to 12% is in the top ten. The specimen sequenced was PBMCs. These receptors originate from a human donor in good health.

This chain joins TRBV21-1 and TRBJ2-7; no check of the table's D call, TRBD1, against the DNA was made. TRBV21-1 is given as a pseudogene. This CDR3 comprises 16 residues. CDR3 protein: CASSKGTGGNLNEQYF. The CDR3 region has the DNA TGTGCCAGCAGCAAAGGGACAGGGGGCAATCTCAACGAGCAGTACTTC.

The V call is TRBV29-1, the J call TRBJ2-1; 7 bases map to TRBD1. Per germline, CDR1 SQVTM and CDR2 ANQGSEA. V dropped 7 bases and J dropped 2; count of bases not matched to a gene: 8. There are 14 residues in the CDR3. CDR3 coding DNA: TGCAGCGCTCGGGACAGTGGAACCTACAATGAGCAGTTCTTC. This sequence encodes CSARDSGTYNEQFF.

The chain combines TRBV7-9 with TRBJ2-7, with D possibly matching TRBD2 (7 bases). Trimming took 5 bases from V and 2 from J, leaving 13 bases between them. The CDR3 covers 14 residues. From germline, CDR1 is SEHNR and CDR2 FQNEAQ (reference sequence). The CDR3 protein is CASSGGAGPYEQYF. The CDR3 DNA reads as TGTGCCAGCAGCGGGGGGGCGGGGCCCTACGAGCAGTACTTC.

V usage is TRBV6-4 and J usage is TRBJ2-3; a possible D gene is TRBD2 (6 bases). Trimming left V 3 bases short and J 3 bases short, with 7 bases between. This CDR3 is built from 13 residues. Germline V gene lookup returns CDR1 MRHNA and CDR2 SNTAGT. The CDR3, as DNA: TGTGCCAGCAGTGAGGGGACTACAGATACGCAGTATTTT. This encodes CASSEGTTDTQYF.

The chain links TRBV7-3 to TRBJ2-3; 9 bases map to TRBD1. This CDR3 has 14 amino acids. Germline lookup yields CDR1 SGHTA and CDR2 FQGTGA. V lost 5 bases, J lost 1 base, and 1 base stayed unmatched. The CDR3 bases are TGTGCCAGCAGCCGGGACAGGGGCACAGATACGCAGTATTTT. Translation gives CASSRDRGTDTQYF.

CDR3 nucleotides: TGTGCCAGCAGTTCCCCTCCCGGGATAAACTACGAGCAGTACTTC. Encoded protein: CASSSPPGINYEQYF. The V gene is TRBV27, the J gene TRBJ2-7, with D possibly matching TRBD2 (5 bases). The germline V gene encodes CDR1 MNHEY and CDR2 SMNVEV (reference sequence). V lost 4 bases, J lost 3 bases, and 16 bases lay in between. The CDR3 is 15 residues long.

The chain is built from TRBV7-8 and TRBJ1-2; tentatively, D is TRBD1 (5 bases). Per the germline V gene, CDR1 is SGHVS and CDR2 is FQNEAQ. V was pared by 5 bases and J by 4 bases, with 20 bases between. The CDR3 extends over 16 amino acids. The CDR3, as DNA: TGTGCCAGCAGCCAACTACAGGTTATCCTACCCTATGGCTACACCTTC. It is translated as CASSQLQVILPYGYTF.

A single count supports this clone. This CDR3 is CASSVRRGTGSYNEQFF. The CDR3 DNA follows: TGTGCCAGCAGCGTAAGACGAGGGACAGGGTCCTACAATGAGCAGTTCTTC. The chain is built from TRBV4-2 and TRBJ2-1; 9 nucleotides match TRBD1. The CDR3 sequence is 17 residues long. CDR1 and CDR2 (germline): LGHNA, YNFKEQ. Trimming removed 5 bases from V and 1 base from J; junction bases left unmatched: 9.

This clone has more than one count but fewer than ten. The J gene is TRBJ2-3, the V gene TRBV7-9; D not resolved. CDR3 size: 12 residues. Per the germline V gene, CDR1 is SEHNR and CDR2 is FQNEAQ (reference sequence). The germline V and J ends were trimmed by 2 bases and 6 bases, with 6 bases remaining between them. The CDR3 sequence: CASSLRSDTQYF. CDR3 DNA sequence: TGTGCCAGCAGCTTACGTTCGGATACGCAGTATTTT.

The J gene is TRBJ1-4, the V gene TRBV7-9, with D unresolved. Germline CDR1 is SEHNR and CDR2 is FQNEAQ (reference sequence). Trimming stripped 5 bases from V and 8 bases from J, with 18 bases between. CDR3 length equals 15 residues. CDR3 sequence (DNA): TGTGCCAGCAGCCCGACTGGGGAGGATGGGGAAAAACTGTTTTTT. Translating it yields CASSPTGEDGEKLFF.

The V and J genes are TRBV7-9 and TRBJ2-1; possible D gene TRBD1, 6 bases. The V gene lost 4 bases and the J gene lost 10 bases, with 26 bases spanning the gap. This CDR3 is 17 amino acids long. The V gene's germline CDR1 is SEHNR and CDR2 FQNEAQ (reference sequence). This CDR3 reads CASSSAPGTNAQLEQFF. CDR3 in DNA: TGTGCCAGCAGCTCAGCCCCCGGGACAAATGCACAACTAGAGCAGTTCTTC. Full variable domain (missing parts from reference TRBV7-9 and TRBJ2-1): DTGVSQNPRHKITKRGQNVTFRCDPISEHNRLYWYRQTLGQGPEFLTYFQNEAQLEKSRLLSDRFSAERPKGSFSTLEIQRTEQGDSAMYLCASSSAPGTNAQLEQFFGPGTRLTVL.

The chain's CDR3 is CASSLWGQGMGNYGYTF. CDR3 bases: TGTGCCAGCAGTTTATGGGGACAGGGGATGGGTAACTATGGCTACACCTTC. The genes are TRBV27 and TRBJ1-2; 10 nucleotides line up with TRBD1. Germline V gives CDR1 MNHEY, CDR2 SMNVEV (reference sequence). J gave up 1 base and V 1 base, and 6 bases lay outside the gene matches. The CDR3 spans 17 residues.

The chain links TRBV28 to TRBJ1-1, with D possibly matching TRBD1 (6 bases). Germline values: CDR1 MDHEN, CDR2 SYDVKM. The CDR3 is made up of 12 amino acids. V was clipped by 7 bases and J by 4 bases, with 10 bases between them. CDR3: CASKQGSTEAFF. CDR3 bases: TGTGCCAGCAAACAGGGCTCCACTGAAGCTTTCTTT.

The gene calls are TRBV11-2 and TRBJ2-4; D possibly corresponds to TRBD2 (5 bases). There are 13 residues in the CDR3. Germline V gene sequence: CDR1 SGHAT, CDR2 FQNNGV. Trimming left V 2 bases short and J 7 bases short, with 9 bases between. The CDR3 region has the DNA TGTGCCAGCAGCTTAACCGAGCGGAACATTCAGTACTTC. Amino acid sequence: CASSLTERNIQYF.

The rearrangement uses TRBV6-5 and TRBJ1-1, with 8 bases that match TRBD1. CDR3 length: 14 residues. Germline values: CDR1 MNHEY, CDR2 SVGAGI. V gave up 5 bases and J gave up 0 bases; unmatched junction bases: 2. CDR3 nucleotides: TGTGCCAGCAGTCAGGGGGCAGTGAACACTGAAGCTTTCTTT. Its translation is CASSQGAVNTEAFF.